These T cell receptor beta chains were read from a single sample in a study of spatial heterogeneity in lung cancer. Via MiXCR, TCRdb re-called the 5' RACE reads, giving one row per CDR3 protein. The sample carries 45,000 to 50,000 distinct CDR3 sequences, roughly 10% recorded once. Sequenced material: PBMCs, taken at follow-up. Source of these receptors: a male donor with early-stage non-small cell lung cancer. Both conserved end residues are part of each CDR3. Fields, in order: CDR3 length, D gene, clone size, V gene, J gene, CDR3 DNA, CDR3 protein. D genes are given only for firm matches. Size is stated for part of the rows, as once, few or many counts, or as a class when the clone is expanded.

>14|TRBD2|few|TRBV6-2/TRBV6-3|TRBJ2-7
TGTGCCAGCAGTTACCCTAGCGGGACCTACGAGCAGTACTTC
CASSYPSGTYEQYF
>12|TRBD2|many|TRBV10-3|TRBJ2-1
TGTGCCATCAGCGGGACTAGTGATGAGCAGTTCTTC
CAISGTSDEQFF
>14|NA|many|TRBV20-1|TRBJ2-1
TGCAGTGCTAGAGACCCGTTACGGGACAATGAGCAGTTCTTC
CSARDPLRDNEQFF
>13|NA|few|TRBV7-2|TRBJ2-2
TGTGCCAGCAGCCCAGGACAGTTCGGGGAGCTGTTTTTT
CASSPGQFGELFF
>13|TRBD2|NA|TRBV6-2/TRBV6-3|TRBJ2-1
TGTGCCGCTACGGACGGGGGGGCATATGAGCAGTTCTTC
CAATDGGAYEQFF
>15|TRBD1|many|TRBV27|TRBJ1-4
TGTGCCAGCAGCTCGACATTACAGGGGAATGAAAAACTGTTTTTT
CASSSTLQGNEKLFF
>16|TRBD2|NA|TRBV12-3/TRBV12-4|TRBJ2-3
TGTGCCAGCAGTTTAGTAGCGCCTAGCGGGGATGATACGCAGTATTTT
CASSLVAPSGDDTQYF
>15|NA|many|TRBV5-4|TRBJ1-6
TGTGCCAGCACCCCGGGGGGGGCAGGGGATTCACCCCTCCACTTT
CASTPGGAGDSPLHF
>17|TRBD1|many|TRBV5-6|TRBJ2-2
TGTGCCAGCAGCTCTAGACAGGGGAGGTATAGCACCGGGGAGCTGTTTTTT
CASSSRQGRYSTGELFF
>16|TRBD2|many|TRBV18|TRBJ2-1
TGTGCCAGCTCACCTCCTGGGACTAGCGGGACGAATGAGCAGTTCTTC
CASSPPGTSGTNEQFF
>15|NA|many|TRBV12-3/TRBV12-4|TRBJ2-1
TGTGCCAGCAGGAGGGGCCCATCCGACTACAATGAGCAGTTCTTC
CASRRGPSDYNEQFF
>15|TRBD1|few|TRBV6-2/TRBV6-3|TRBJ1-1
TGTGCCAGCAGTAACGCAGGGGGTATGAACACTGAAGCTTTCTTT
CASSNAGGMNTEAFF
>13|NA|few|TRBV30|TRBJ1-2
TGTGCCTGGGTAGGACAAGGACGCTATGGCTACACCTTC
CAWVGQGRYGYTF
>16|TRBD1|NA|TRBV15|TRBJ1-5
TGTGCCACCAGCACAAGACAGGGGGCGAGCAATCAGCCCCAGCATTTT
CATSTRQGASNQPQHF
>15|TRBD2|NA|TRBV2|TRBJ2-2
TGTGCCACCCGCCGGGGGACTACTGACACCGGGGAGCTGTTTTTT
CATRRGTTDTGELFF
>14|TRBD1|many|TRBV6-1|TRBJ1-1
TGTGCCAGCAGGACAGGGCCAGGGGACACTGAAGCTTTCTTT
CASRTGPGDTEAFF
>15|NA|few|TRBV24-1|TRBJ2-3
TGTGCCACCAGTGATCGTCAGCCTGGCACAGATACGCAGTATTTT
CATSDRQPGTDTQYF
>15|TRBD2|many|TRBV20-1|TRBJ2-1
TGCAGTGCTAGCGGGGGGACTAGCGGCTACAATGAGCAGTTCTTC
CSASGGTSGYNEQFF
>15|TRBD2|many|TRBV20-1|TRBJ2-7
TGCAGTGCTAGAGACGGCGGGAGCGTATCCGGCGAGCAGTACTTC
CSARDGGSVSGEQYF
>16|NA|many|TRBV7-3|TRBJ1-4
TGTGCCAGCAGCCCCTCTGGGGGACGGATAAATGAAAAACTGTTTTTT
CASSPSGGRINEKLFF